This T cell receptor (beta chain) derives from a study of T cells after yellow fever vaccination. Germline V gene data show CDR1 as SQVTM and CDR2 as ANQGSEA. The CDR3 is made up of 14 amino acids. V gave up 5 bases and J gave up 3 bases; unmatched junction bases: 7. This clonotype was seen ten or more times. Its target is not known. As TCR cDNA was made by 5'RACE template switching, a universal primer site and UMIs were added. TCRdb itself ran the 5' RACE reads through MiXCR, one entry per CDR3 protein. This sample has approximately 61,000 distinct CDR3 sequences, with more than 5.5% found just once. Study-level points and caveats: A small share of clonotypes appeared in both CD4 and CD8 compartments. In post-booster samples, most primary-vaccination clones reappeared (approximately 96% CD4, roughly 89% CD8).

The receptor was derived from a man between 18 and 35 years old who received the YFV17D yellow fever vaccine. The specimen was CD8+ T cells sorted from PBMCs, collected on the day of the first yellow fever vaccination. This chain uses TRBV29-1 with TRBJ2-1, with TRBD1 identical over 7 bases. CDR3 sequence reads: CSVSEGALYNEQFF. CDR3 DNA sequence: TGCAGCGTTAGTGAGGGGGCCCTCTACAATGAGCAGTTCTTC.